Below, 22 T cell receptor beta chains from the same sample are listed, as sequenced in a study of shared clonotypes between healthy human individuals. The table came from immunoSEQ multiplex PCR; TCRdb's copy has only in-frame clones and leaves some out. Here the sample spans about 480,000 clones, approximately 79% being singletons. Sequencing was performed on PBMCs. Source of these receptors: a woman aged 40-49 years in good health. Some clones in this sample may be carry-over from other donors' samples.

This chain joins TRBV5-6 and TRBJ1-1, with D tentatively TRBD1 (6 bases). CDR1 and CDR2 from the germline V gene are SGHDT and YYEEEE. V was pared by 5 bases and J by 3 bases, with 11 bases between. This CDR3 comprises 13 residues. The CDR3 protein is CASRDSGDTEAFF. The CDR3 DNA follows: TGTGCCAGCAGAGACTCAGGGGACACTGAAGCTTTCTTT.

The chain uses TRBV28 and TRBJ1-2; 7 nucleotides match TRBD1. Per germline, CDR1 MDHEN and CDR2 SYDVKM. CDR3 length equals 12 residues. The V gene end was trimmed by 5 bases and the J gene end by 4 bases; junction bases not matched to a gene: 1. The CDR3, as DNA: TGTGCCAGCAGTAGGGACAGCTATGGCTACACCTTC. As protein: CASSRDSYGYTF.

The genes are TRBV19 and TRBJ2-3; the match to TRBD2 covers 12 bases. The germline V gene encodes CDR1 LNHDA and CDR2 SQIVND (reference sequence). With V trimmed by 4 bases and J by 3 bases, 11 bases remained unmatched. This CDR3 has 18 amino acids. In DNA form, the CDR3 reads TGTGCCAGTAGTAATAGGAGGTCACTAGCGGGAGGTACAGATACGCAGTATTTT. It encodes CASSNRRSLAGGTDTQYF. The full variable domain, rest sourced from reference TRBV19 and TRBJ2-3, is DGGITQSPKYLFRKEGQNVTLSCEQNLNHDAMYWYRQDPGQGLRLIYYSQIVNDFQKGDIAEGYSVSREKKESFPLTVTSAQKNPTAFYLCASSNRRSLAGGTDTQYFGPGTRLTVL.

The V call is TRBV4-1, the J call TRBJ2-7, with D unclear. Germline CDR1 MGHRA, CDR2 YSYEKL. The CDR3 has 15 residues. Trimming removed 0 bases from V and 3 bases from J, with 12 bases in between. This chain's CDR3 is CASSQDLGGIYEQYF. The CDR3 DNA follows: TGCGCCAGCAGCCAAGATCTCGGTGGTATCTACGAGCAGTACTTC.

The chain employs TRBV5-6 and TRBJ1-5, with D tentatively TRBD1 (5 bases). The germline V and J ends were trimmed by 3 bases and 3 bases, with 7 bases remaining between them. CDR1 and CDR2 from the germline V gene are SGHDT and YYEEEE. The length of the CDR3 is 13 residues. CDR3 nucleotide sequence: TGTGCCAGCAGCTGGGGCACCAATCAGCCCCAGCATTTT. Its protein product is CASSWGTNQPQHF.

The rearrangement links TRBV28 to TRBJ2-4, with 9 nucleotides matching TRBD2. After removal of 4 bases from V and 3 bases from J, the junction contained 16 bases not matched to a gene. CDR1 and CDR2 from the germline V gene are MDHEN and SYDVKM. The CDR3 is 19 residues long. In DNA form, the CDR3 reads TGTGCCAGCAGTTCGTTAGCGGGAGCGGCGGTGGAGGGCAAAAACATTCAGTACTTC. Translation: CASSSLAGAAVEGKNIQYF.

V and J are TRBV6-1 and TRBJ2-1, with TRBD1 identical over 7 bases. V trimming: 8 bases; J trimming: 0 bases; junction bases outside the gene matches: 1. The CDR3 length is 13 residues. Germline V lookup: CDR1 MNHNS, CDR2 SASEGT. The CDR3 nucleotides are TGTGCCAGCCACAGGGGCTCCTACAATGAGCAGTTCTTC. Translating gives CASHRGSYNEQFF.

The CDR3 DNA reads as TGTGCCAGCAGTAACTGGGACAGGGGTCAGCCCCAGCATTTT. This sequence encodes CASSNWDRGQPQHF. This chain uses TRBV28 with TRBJ1-5; 10 bases align to TRBD1. This CDR3 contains 14 residues. V gave up 5 bases and J gave up 6 bases; unmatched junction bases: 4. The germline V gene encodes CDR1 MDHEN and CDR2 SYDVKM.

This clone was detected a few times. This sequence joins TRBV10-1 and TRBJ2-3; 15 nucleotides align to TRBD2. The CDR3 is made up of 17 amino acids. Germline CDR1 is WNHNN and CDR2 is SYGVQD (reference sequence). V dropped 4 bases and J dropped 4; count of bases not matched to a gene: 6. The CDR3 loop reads CASSGSGLAGGPDTQYF. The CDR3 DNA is TGCGCCAGCAGTGGGTCCGGACTAGCGGGAGGGCCAGATACGCAGTATTTT.

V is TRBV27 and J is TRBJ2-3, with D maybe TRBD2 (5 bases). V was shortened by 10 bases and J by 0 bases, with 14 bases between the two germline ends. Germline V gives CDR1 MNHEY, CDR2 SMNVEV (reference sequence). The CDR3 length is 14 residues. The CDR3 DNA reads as TGTGCCATTCGGCGGGCAGGTAGCACAGATACGCAGTATTTT. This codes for CAIRRAGSTDTQYF.

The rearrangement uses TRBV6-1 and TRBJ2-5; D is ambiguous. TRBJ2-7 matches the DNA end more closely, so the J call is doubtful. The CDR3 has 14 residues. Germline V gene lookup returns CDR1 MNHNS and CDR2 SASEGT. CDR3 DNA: TGTGCCAGCAGTGTTGCCGAGAGCTCCTACGAGCAGTACTTC. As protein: CASSVAESSYEQYF.

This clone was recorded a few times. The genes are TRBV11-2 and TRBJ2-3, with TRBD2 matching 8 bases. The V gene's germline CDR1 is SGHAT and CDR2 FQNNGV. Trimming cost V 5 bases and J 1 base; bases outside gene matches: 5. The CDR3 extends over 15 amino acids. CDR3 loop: CASSPRAGGTDTQYF. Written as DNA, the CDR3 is TGTGCCAGCAGCCCCCGAGCGGGAGGCACAGATACGCAGTATTTT.

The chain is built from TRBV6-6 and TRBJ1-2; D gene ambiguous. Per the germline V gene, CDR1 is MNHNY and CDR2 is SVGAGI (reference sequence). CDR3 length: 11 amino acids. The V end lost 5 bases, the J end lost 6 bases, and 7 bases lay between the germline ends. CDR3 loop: CASSPSHGYTF. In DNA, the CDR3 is TGTGCCAGCAGTCCCTCCCATGGCTACACCTTC.

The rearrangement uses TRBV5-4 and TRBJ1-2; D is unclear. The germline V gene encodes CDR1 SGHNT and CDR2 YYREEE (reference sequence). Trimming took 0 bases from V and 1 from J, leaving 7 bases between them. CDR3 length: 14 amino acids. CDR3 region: CASSLAGSNYGYTF. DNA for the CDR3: TGTGCCAGCAGCTTGGCCGGGAGTAACTATGGCTACACCTTC.

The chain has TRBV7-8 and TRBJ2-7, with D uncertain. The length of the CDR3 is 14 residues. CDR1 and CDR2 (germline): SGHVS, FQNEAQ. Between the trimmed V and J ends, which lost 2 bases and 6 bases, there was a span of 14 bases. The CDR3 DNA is TGTGCCAGCAGCTTACTAAATTCCCCTAGCGAGCAGTACTTC. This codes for CASSLLNSPSEQYF.

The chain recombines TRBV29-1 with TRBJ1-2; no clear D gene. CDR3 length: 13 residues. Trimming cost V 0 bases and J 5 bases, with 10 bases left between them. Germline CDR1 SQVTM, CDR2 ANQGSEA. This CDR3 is CSVEEWAAYGYTF. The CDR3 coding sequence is TGCAGCGTTGAAGAATGGGCGGCGTATGGCTACACCTTC.

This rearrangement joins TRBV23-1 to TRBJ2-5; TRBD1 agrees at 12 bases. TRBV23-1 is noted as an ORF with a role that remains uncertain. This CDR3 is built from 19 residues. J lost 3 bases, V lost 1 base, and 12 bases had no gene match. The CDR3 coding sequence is TGCGCCAGCAGTCAATTCCGGGACAGGGGGCATTTGGTTAAAGAGACCCAGTACTTC. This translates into CASSQFRDRGHLVKETQYF.

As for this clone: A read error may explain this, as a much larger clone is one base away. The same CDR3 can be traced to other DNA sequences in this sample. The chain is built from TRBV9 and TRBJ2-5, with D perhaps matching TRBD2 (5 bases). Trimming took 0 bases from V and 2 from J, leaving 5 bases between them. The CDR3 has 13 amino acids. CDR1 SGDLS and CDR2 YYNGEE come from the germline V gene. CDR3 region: CASSVAGQETQYF. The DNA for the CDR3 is TGTGCCAGCAGCGTAGCGGGACAAGAGACCCAGTACTTC.

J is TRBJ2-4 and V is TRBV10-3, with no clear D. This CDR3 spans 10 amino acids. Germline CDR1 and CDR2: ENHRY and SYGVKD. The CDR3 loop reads CAIGSNIQYF. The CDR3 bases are TGTGCAATAGGAAGTAACATTCAGTACTTC.

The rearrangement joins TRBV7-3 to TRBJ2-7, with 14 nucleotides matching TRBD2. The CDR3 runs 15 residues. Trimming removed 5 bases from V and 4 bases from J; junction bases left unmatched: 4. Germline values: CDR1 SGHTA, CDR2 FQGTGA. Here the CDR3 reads CASSRGLAGVYEQYF. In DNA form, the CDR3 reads TGTGCCAGCAGCCGGGGACTAGCGGGAGTATACGAGCAGTACTTC.

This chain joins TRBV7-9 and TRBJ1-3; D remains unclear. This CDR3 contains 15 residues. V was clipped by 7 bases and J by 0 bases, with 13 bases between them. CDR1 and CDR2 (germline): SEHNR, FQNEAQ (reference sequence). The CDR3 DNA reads TGTGCCAGCACCCAGGCGGGGAGCTCTGGAAACACCATATATTTT. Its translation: CASTQAGSSGNTIYF.

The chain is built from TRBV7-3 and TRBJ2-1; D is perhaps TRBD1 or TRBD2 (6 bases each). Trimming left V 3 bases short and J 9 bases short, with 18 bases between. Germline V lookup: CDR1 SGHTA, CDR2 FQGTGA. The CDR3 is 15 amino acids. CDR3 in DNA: TGTGCCAGCAGCTTGGGGGGCCCCCTTATGATTGAGCAGTTCTTC. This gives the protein CASSLGGPLMIEQFF.